This T cell receptor (beta chain) was observed in a study of T cell responses to AZD1222 COVID-19 vaccine. Doses given second, at about 4 or about 12 weeks, were pooled. Assay used: immunoSEQ multiplex PCR; TCRdb lists only in-frame clones, some missing. Seen here are 190,000 or so clones, approximately 93% observed once, and the top ten hold about 1%. This clone was counted once. As yet, its antigen is unknown. Overall study findings and caveats: Elevations in Spike-specific TCR breadth and depth followed administration of two AZD1222 doses. Clonal diversity may have been underestimated in mostly white British donors.

Specimen: peripheral blood, collected 28 days after the second AZD1222 dose. This sequence originates from an adult who received the AZD1222 COVID-19 vaccine.

The CDR3 spells CAIGSEANTIYF. CDR3 nucleotide sequence: TGTGCCATCGGGTCGGAAGCAAACACCATATATTTT. This chain links TRBV10-3 with TRBJ1-3; D not resolved. The germline gives CDR1 ENHRY, CDR2 SYGVKD. This CDR3 spans 12 amino acids. Trimming cost V 8 bases and J 6 bases, with 11 bases left between them.